The subject of this entry is one T cell receptor (beta chain). As yet, its antigen is unknown. The record originates from a study of blood T cells in healthy people across ages. Alongside a J-beta primer mix, a sample-barcoded 5' primer served in a second PCR lasting roughly 6 to 11 cycles. TCRdb analysed the 5' RACE reads with MiXCR anew, one entry per CDR3 protein. The sample contains 850,000 to 1,000,000 distinct CDR3 sequences, roughly 47% of which appear only once. Germline lookup yields CDR1 MNHEY and CDR2 SMNVEV (reference sequence). The CDR3 runs 16 residues. The V gene lost 5 bases and the J gene lost 5 bases, with 21 bases spanning the gap. The study, taken as a whole, reports: Versus aged donors, long-lived donors had higher diversity and more naive CD4+ cells.

This sequence was found in a woman aged 55-69 years in good health. The chain recombines TRBV27 with TRBJ2-5, with TRBD2 as a possible D gene (5 bases). The source material was blood. In DNA form, the CDR3 reads TGTGCCAGCAGTCCTAAGGACTGGTCCGGGCGGGAGACCCAGTACTTC. Translation: CASSPKDWSGRETQYF.